What follows is one TCR beta chain and its context. The antigen it binds to is not known. Qualities for individual bases were not recorded, and no much larger clone is one base off. The sample is drawn from a study of T cell responses to AZD1222 COVID-19 vaccine (dated by TCRdb to about 2021). Describing the broader study: A total of 230 to 250 trial participants underwent TCR sequencing, of whom about 200 had received two doses of AZD1222 and about 25 had received two doses of the MenACWY control vaccine. Enrollment into the trials was organized by age into subgroups of 18-55, 56-69 and 70-plus years, and those subgroups contained approximately 160, 26 and 62 TCR-sequenced participants, respectively. Study-wide findings and limitations: Conclusions about previously exposed vaccinees are limited, since just five to seven AZD1222 recipients were seropositive for SARS-CoV-2 at baseline. Participants were mostly white British and included more females than males, and it was suggested by the authors that clonal diversity may have been underestimated. In the small 56-69-year group, the increase in depth fell short of significance, most likely because of low power. Epitopes outside the regions mutated in the B.1.351 and B.1.1.7 variants were reportedly recognized by nearly half of the unique spike-specific TCRs. Because no samples from the day 14 peak response were available, repertoires could be characterized only after the peak T cell response. The whole spike protein was spanned by vaccine-associated CD4 TCRs, and dominant responses were seen in regions 160-218 and 743-854. Spike-specific TCR breadth and depth rose significantly after two AZD1222 doses compared with day 0 and with MenACWY recipients.

The label giving this sample's time point can be read as: about 28 days (+/-7) after the second vaccine dose. AZD1222 recipients given second doses at about 4 weeks or at about 12 weeks were pooled, since spike-specific TCR depth and breadth were not found to differ between the two schedules. Samples from vaccinated people were obtained from the UK trials COV001 and COV002, which included a single-blind randomized controlled phase 2/3 trial of AZD1222 (ChAdOx1 nCoV-19) in healthy adults. Trial participant PBMC samples were collected at day 0 and day 28 after the second dose for TCRbeta chain sequencing. Germline trimming amounts to 10 bases on V and 1 base on J, with 1 as the count of junction bases outside the gene matches. The CDR3 sequence holds 11 residues, the cysteine and phenylalanine included. Only the CDR3 DNA stays, 33 bases, in frame from base 1. The CDR3 regions of human TCRbeta chains were subjected to immunosequencing. In the source study's methods: TCRs in the repertoires were matched against a reference library of SARS-CoV-2-specific TCRs that had been generated with the MIRA antigen-specificity platform. Breadth was defined as the fraction of unique TCRs that were SARS-CoV-2-associated, and depth was defined as the fraction of total T cells that were SARS-CoV-2-associated. Using the MIRA data, each spike-specific TCR was mapped to the spike region that the TCR reacts to and placed in a CD4 or CD8 class. Log10-transformed breadth and depth values were compared by one-way ANOVA with Sidak's multiple comparisons tests. The source is immuneACCESS, and TCRdb retained only in-frame sequences with V and J called. Part of the clones is not carried over; for the studies checked, unresolved V genes explain less than half of this, and the remainder is unexplained. That table is the source of V, J and clone size, and D and trimming were worked out from the DNA. This sample comprises about 85,000 clones, 75% to 95% of them detected only once. Of the sample, around 8% falls within the top ten clones.

This receptor was taken from an adult who received the AZD1222 COVID-19 vaccine. Rearrangement joined TRBV5-3 to TRBJ2-7, with 8 bases in between that match TRBD2. TRBV5-3 falls under the ORF class, with uncertain function. The sample consisted of peripheral blood, taken 28 days after the second AZD1222 dose. The DNA sequence reads TGTGCCGCGGGGGGATCCTACGAGCAGTACTTC. This translates into CAAGGSYEQYF.